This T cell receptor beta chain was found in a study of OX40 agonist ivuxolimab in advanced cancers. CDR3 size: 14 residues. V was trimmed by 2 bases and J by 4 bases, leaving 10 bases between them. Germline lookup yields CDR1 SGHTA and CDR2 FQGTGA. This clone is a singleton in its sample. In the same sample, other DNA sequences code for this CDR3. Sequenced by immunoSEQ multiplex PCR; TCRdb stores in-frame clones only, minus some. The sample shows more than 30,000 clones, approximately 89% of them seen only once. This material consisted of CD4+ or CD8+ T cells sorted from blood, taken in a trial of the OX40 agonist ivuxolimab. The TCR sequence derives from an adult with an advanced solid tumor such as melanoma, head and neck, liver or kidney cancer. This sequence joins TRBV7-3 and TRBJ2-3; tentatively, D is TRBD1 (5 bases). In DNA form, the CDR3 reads TGTGCCAGCAGCTTAGTGAAAGGGGCAGATACGCAGTATTTT. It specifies CASSLVKGADTQYF. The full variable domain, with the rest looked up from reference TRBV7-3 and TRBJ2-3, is GAGVSQTPSNKVTEKGKYVELRCDPISGHTALYWYRQSLGQGPEFLIYFQGTGAADDSGLPNDRFFAVRPEGSVSTLKIQRTERGDSAVYLCASSLVKGADTQYFGPGTRLTVL.